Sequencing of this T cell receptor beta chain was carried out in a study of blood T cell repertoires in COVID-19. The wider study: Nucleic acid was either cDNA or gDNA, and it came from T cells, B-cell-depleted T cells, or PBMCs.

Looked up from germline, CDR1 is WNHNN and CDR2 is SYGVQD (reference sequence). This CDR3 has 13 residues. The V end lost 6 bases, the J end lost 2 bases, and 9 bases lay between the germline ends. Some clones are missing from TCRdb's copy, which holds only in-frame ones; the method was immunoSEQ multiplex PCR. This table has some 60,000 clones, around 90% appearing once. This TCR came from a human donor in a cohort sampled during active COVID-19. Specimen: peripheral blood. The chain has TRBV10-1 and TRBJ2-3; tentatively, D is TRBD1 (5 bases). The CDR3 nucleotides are TGCGCCAGCAGAAGACAGAACACAGATACGCAGTATTTT. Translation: CASRRQNTDTQYF.